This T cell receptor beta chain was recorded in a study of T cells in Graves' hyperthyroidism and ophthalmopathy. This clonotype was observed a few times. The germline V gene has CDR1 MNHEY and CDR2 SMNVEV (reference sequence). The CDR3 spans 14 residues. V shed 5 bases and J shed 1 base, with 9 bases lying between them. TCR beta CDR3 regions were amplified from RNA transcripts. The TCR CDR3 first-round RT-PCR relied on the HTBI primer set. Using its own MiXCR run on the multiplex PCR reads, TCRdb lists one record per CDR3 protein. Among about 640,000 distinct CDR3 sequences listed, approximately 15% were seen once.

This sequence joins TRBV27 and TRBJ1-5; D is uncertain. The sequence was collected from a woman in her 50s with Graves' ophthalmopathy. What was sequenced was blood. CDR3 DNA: TGTGCCAGCAGTATTTCGGGAAGCAATCAGCCCCAGCATTTT. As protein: CASSISGSNQPQHF.